This note documents a single T cell receptor beta chain sequence. Its specificity is not known. V was cut by 9 bases and J by 0 bases, with 11 bases left in between. This CDR3 has 13 amino acids. Germline V gene lookup returns CDR1 SGHTA and CDR2 FQGTGA. Clones were sequenced by immunoSEQ multiplex PCR, and TCRdb holds only the in-frame ones, with some missing. The table records around 83,000 clones, about 91% of them present only once. The source of the sample is a study of T cell responses to AZD1222 COVID-19 vaccine. Points from the study as a whole: Most donors were white British, females outnumbered males, and clonal diversity was possibly underestimated.

This receptor was identified in an adult in good health. The rearrangement links TRBV7-3 to TRBJ1-1; D not certain. The material was peripheral blood, obtained on day 0 of AZD1222 vaccination. The CDR3 sequence: CASAVGMNTEAFF. In nucleotides, the CDR3 is TGTGCCAGTGCGGTCGGGATGAACACTGAAGCTTTCTTT.